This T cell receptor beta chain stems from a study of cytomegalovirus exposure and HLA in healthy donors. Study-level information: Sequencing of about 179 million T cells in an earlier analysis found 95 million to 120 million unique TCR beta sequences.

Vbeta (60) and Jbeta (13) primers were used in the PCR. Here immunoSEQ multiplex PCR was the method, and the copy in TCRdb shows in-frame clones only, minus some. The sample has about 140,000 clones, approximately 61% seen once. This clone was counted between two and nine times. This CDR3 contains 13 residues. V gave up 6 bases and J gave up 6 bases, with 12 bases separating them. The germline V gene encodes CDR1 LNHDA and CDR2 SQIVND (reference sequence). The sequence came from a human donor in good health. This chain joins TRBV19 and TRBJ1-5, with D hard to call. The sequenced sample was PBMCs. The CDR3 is CASSPLSIQPQHF. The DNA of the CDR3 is TGTGCCAGTAGCCCCCTTAGTATTCAGCCCCAGCATTTT.